The 25 T cell receptor beta chains below come from one sample, sequenced in a study of cytomegalovirus exposure and HLA in healthy donors. The PCR used 60 Vbeta and 13 Jbeta primers. Profiling relied on immunoSEQ multiplex PCR, and the TCRdb table lists in-frame clones only, not all of them. Among 150,000 to 200,000 clones listed, 70% to 75% were seen once. The sequenced sample was PBMCs. These receptors all stem from a man between 18 and 29 years old in good health and CMV-seropositive.

This clone turned up a few times. The rearrangement uses TRBV5-1 and TRBJ1-1, with a tentative D call TRBD1 (5 bases). This CDR3 comprises 14 residues. Germline assignment: CDR1 SGHRS and CDR2 YFSETQ. The ends were cut back, 3 bases at V and 1 base at J, with 10 bases in the middle. This CDR3 is CASSSGHPNTEAFF. The CDR3 DNA reads TGCGCCAGCAGCTCCGGACATCCGAACACTGAAGCTTTCTTT.

Comments on this clone: Other DNA sequences in the same sample also yield this CDR3. The J gene is TRBJ2-3, the V gene TRBV29-1; D may be TRBD2 (5 bases). Germline V gene data show CDR1 as SQVTM and CDR2 as ANQGSEA. Trimming pared 4 bases from V and 0 bases from J, leaving 8 bases between. There are 13 residues in the CDR3. The chain's CDR3 is CSVVGGSTDTQYF. CDR3 DNA sequence: TGCAGCGTTGTGGGCGGGAGCACAGATACGCAGTATTTT.

The rearrangement uses TRBV4-2 and TRBJ1-1; the D gene is possibly TRBD1 (6 bases). Trimming left V 0 bases short and J 1 base short, with 15 bases between. The CDR3 covers 17 residues. The germline V gene has CDR1 LGHNA and CDR2 YNFKEQ. CDR3 sequence (DNA): TGTGCCAGCAGCCAAGATTTACAGGGCCCGGGGAACACTGAAGCTTTCTTT. It yields the protein CASSQDLQGPGNTEAFF.

This chain uses TRBV30 with TRBJ2-2; maybe TRBD1 (6 bases). Trimming removed 0 bases at V and 5 bases at J, with 7 bases between. CDR3 length equals 13 residues. The V gene's germline CDR1 is GTSNPN and CDR2 SVGIG (reference sequence). The CDR3 bases are TGTGCCTGGAGTGTACAGGGTACCGGGGAGCTGTTTTTT. This translates into CAWSVQGTGELFF. The full variable domain, completed using reference TRBV30 and TRBJ2-2, is SQTIHQWPATLVQPVGSPLSLECTVEGTSNPNLYWYRQAAGRGLQLLFYSVGIGQISSEVPQNLSASRPQDRQFILSSKKLLLSDSGFYLCAWSVQGTGELFFGEGSRLTVL.

CDR3 sequence: CATSGGYGQPQHF. In nucleotides, the CDR3 is TGTGCCACTTCCGGCGGGTATGGTCAGCCCCAGCATTTT. The chain is built from TRBV6-5 and TRBJ1-5; D is uncertain. V was trimmed by 10 bases and J by 6 bases, leaving 16 bases between them. The CDR3 is 13 residues long. CDR1 is MNHEY, CDR2 SVGAGI, per germline.

Comment on this clone: The DNA is left out, because the CDR3 cannot be placed on it with certainty; the CDR3 is given as TCRdb lists it. This chain links TRBV7-9 with TRBJ2-7; the table names TRBD2, a call not compared with the DNA. The CDR3 adds up to 13 amino acids, both ends counted. The germline CDR1 and CDR2 sequences are SEHNR and FQNEAQ (reference sequence). CDR3 sequence reads: CASSSSGVGEQYV.

This clone has only one observation. The rearrangement links TRBV20-1 to TRBJ2-7; D unclear. Per the germline V gene, CDR1 is DFQATT and CDR2 is SNEGSKA (reference sequence). V was shortened by 7 bases and J by 2 bases, with 3 bases between the two germline ends. This CDR3 contains 9 residues. CDR3 residues: CSGAYEQYV. In nucleotides, the CDR3 is TGCAGTGGGGCCTACGAGCAGTACGTC.

This clone was picked up a small number of times. The chain carries TRBV5-8 and TRBJ2-2; D perhaps matches TRBD2 (6 bases). Trimming cost V 0 bases and J 3 bases, with 12 bases left between them. The germline V gene has CDR1 SGHTS and CDR2 YDEGEE. The CDR3 has 16 amino acids. This chain's CDR3 is CASSLAGRGDTGELFF. The CDR3 DNA reads TGTGCCAGCAGCTTGGCCGGTCGCGGGGACACCGGGGAGCTGTTTTTT.

The chain has TRBV6-1 and TRBJ1-5; 10 bases map to TRBD1. The germline gives CDR1 MNHNS, CDR2 SASEGT. CDR3 length equals 15 residues. V lost 8 bases and J lost 6; bases outside the gene matches: 10. The CDR3 is CASLVDRGGAQPQHF. The CDR3 coding sequence is TGTGCCAGCCTCGTGGACAGGGGGGGAGCTCAGCCCCAGCATTTT.

The V and J genes are TRBV6-5 and TRBJ1-2, with 8 nucleotides matching TRBD1. The CDR3 contains 15 residues. Germline trimming cut 0 bases from V and 4 bases from J; bases unmatched to any gene: 4. The germline V gene encodes CDR1 MNHEY and CDR2 SVGAGI. The CDR3 nucleotides are TGTGCCAGCAGTTACTCGCCCACAGGGGGCTATGGCTACACCTTC. Its translation is CASSYSPTGGYGYTF.

CDR3 coding DNA: TGTGCCACCAGCATAAGCACTGGAAACACCATATATTTT. It is translated as CATSISTGNTIYF. The rearrangement joins TRBV15 to TRBJ1-3; no reliable D call. The V gene lost 4 bases and the J gene lost 2 bases, with 6 bases spanning the gap. Germline V lookup: CDR1 LNHNV, CDR2 YYDKDF (reference sequence). This CDR3 is built from 13 residues.

The J gene is TRBJ2-3, the V gene TRBV13, with unresolved D. The V gene's germline CDR1 is PRHDT and CDR2 FYEKMQ (reference sequence). With 3 bases removed from V and 3 bases from J, the gap between germline ends came to 7 bases. This CDR3 is 13 amino acids long. The CDR3 sequence is CASSFELTDTQYF. In DNA form, the CDR3 reads TGTGCCAGCAGCTTTGAGCTAACAGATACGCAGTATTTT.

Only a few counts were recorded for this clone. The chain links TRBV5-4 to TRBJ1-4; D not certain. The germline V gene has CDR1 SGHNT and CDR2 YYREEE (reference sequence). The CDR3 totals 16 residues. Trimming left V 0 bases short and J 8 bases short, with 17 bases between. The CDR3 is CASSLAPAGSVEKLFF. The DNA of the CDR3 is TGTGCCAGCAGCTTGGCACCTGCAGGTTCCGTCGAAAAACTGTTTTTT. The complete variable domain, with remaining parts taken from reference TRBV5-4 and TRBJ1-4, reads ETGVTQSPTHLIKTRGQQVTLRCSSQSGHNTVSWYQQALGQGPQFIFQYYREEENGRGNFPPRFSGLQFPNYSSELNVNALELDDSALYLCASSLAPAGSVEKLFFGSGTQLSVL.

The genes are TRBV11-2 and TRBJ2-7; D might be TRBD2 (5 bases). Germline CDR1 is SGHAT and CDR2 is FQNNGV. V lost 2 bases, J lost 0 bases, and 8 bases lay in between. This CDR3 has 14 residues. The DNA for the CDR3 is TGTGCCAGCAGCTTAAGTACTAGCTCCTACGAGCAGTACGTC. Its translation: CASSLSTSSYEQYV.

This chain connects TRBV19 to TRBJ2-6, with no clear D. The CDR3 spans 16 residues. Germline CDR1 and CDR2: LNHDA and SQIVND (reference sequence). V lost 5 bases and J 0 bases, leaving 11 bases between the germline ends. The CDR3 DNA follows: TGTGCCAGTAGTCCAAGCCATTTCTCTGGGGCCAACGTCCTGACTTTC. It specifies CASSPSHFSGANVLTF. The full variable domain, completed using reference TRBV19 and TRBJ2-6, is DGGITQSPKYLFRKEGQNVTLSCEQNLNHDAMYWYRQDPGQGLRLIYYSQIVNDFQKGDIAEGYSVSREKKESFPLTVTSAQKNPTAFYLCASSPSHFSGANVLTFGAGSRLTVL.

J is TRBJ1-5 and V is TRBV30, with D maybe TRBD1 (6 bases). Trimming stripped 1 base from V and 4 bases from J, with 11 bases between. Germline CDR1 and CDR2: GTSNPN and SVGIG (reference sequence). The CDR3 contains 14 residues. CDR3 coding DNA: TGTGCCTGGAGTGAAGGACAGCCAAATCAGCCCCAGCATTTT. This codes for CAWSEGQPNQPQHF.

A single count supports this clone. This chain connects TRBV7-8 to TRBJ1-5, with 8 positions matching TRBD1. CDR3 length equals 15 residues. CDR1 is SGHVS and CDR2 is FQNEAQ in the germline V gene. The ends lost 5 bases at V and 5 bases at J; junction bases unmatched: 8. CDR3: CASSPRTGYHQPQHF. The CDR3 DNA follows: TGTGCCAGCAGCCCTCGGACAGGGTATCATCAGCCCCAGCATTTT.

The chain employs TRBV6-6 and TRBJ1-5; 7 nucleotides line up with TRBD1. After removal of 6 bases from V and 3 bases from J, the junction contained 5 bases not matched to a gene. The germline V gene has CDR1 MNHNY and CDR2 SVGAGI (reference sequence). CDR3 size: 14 residues. CDR3 DNA sequence: TGTGCCAGCAGCCCGGACAGGCCCAATCAGCCCCAGCATTTT. Its translation is CASSPDRPNQPQHF.

The chain couples TRBV14 to TRBJ2-3, with TRBD2 matching 7 bases. The CDR3 is 13 residues long. Per germline, CDR1 SGHDN and CDR2 FVKESK. Unmatched junction bases numbered 2, after V lost 4 bases and J lost 4 bases. The CDR3 reads CASSRDYSDTQYF. Here the CDR3 DNA reads TGTGCCAGCAGCCGGGACTATTCAGATACGCAGTATTTT.

This clone appeared a few times. The chain couples TRBV6-1 to TRBJ1-4; the match to TRBD1 covers 12 bases. J gave up 10 bases and V 3 bases, and 12 bases lay outside the gene matches. Germline CDR1 reads MNHNS; CDR2 reads SASEGT. The CDR3 loop spans 17 amino acids. CDR3 amino acids: CASSDDGTGGNFGKLFF. In DNA, the CDR3 is TGTGCCAGCAGTGACGACGGGACAGGGGGCAATTTTGGAAAACTGTTTTTT.

This sequence joins TRBV29-1 and TRBJ2-4; 7 nucleotides align to TRBD2. V lost 6 bases to trimming and J lost 8 bases; unmatched junction nucleotides: 10. Per germline, CDR1 SQVTM and CDR2 ANQGSEA. This CDR3 has 13 residues. CDR3 in DNA: TGCAGCGTCGCCCCGGATGGGAGGGACATTCAGTACTTC. This translates into CSVAPDGRDIQYF.

The chain is built from TRBV11-2 and TRBJ1-2, with D uncertain. This CDR3 has 14 amino acids. V gave up 5 bases and J gave up 0 bases, with 10 bases separating them. Germline CDR1 SGHAT, CDR2 FQNNGV. CDR3 DNA sequence: TGTGCCAGCAGCCAGACAACCTCTAACTATGGCTACACCTTC. Its protein is CASSQTTSNYGYTF. Full variable domain (outside the CDR3, taken from reference TRBV11-2 and TRBJ1-2): EAGVAQSPRYKIIEKRQSVAFWCNPISGHATLYWYQQILGQGPKLLIQFQNNGVVDDSQLPKDRFSAERLKGVDSTLKIQPAKLEDSAVYLCASSQTTSNYGYTFGSGTRLTVV.

This CDR3 reads CASRREGRVAFF. The CDR3, as DNA: TGTGCCAGTCGGAGGGAGGGGAGAGTTGCTTTCTTT. The genes are TRBV25-1 and TRBJ1-1; D perhaps matches TRBD1 (5 bases). This CDR3 region has 12 residues. Deletions cut 9 bases from V and 11 bases from J, with 19 bases between. Germline values: CDR1 MGHDK, CDR2 SYGVNS.

This clone has only a few counts. V and J are TRBV13 and TRBJ1-1; D call uncertain. CDR1 is PRHDT and CDR2 is FYEKMQ in the germline V gene (reference sequence). The CDR3 has 13 residues. The V end was cut by 5 bases, the J end by 5 bases, with 12 bases between. The CDR3 reads CASSLATGTEAFF. CDR3 bases: TGTGCCAGCAGCCTTGCGACGGGTACTGAAGCTTTCTTT.

The genes are TRBV18 and TRBJ2-6, with 10 bases that match TRBD1. In germline, CDR1 is KGHSH, CDR2 LQKENI. This CDR3 is 18 amino acids long. J gave up 0 bases and V 3 bases, and 5 bases lay outside the gene matches. In DNA form, the CDR3 reads TGTGCCAGCTCACCGACGACAGGGGGCTACTCTGGGGCCAACGTCCTGACTTTC. The encoded protein is CASSPTTGGYSGANVLTF. Full variable domain (rest looked up from reference TRBV18 and TRBJ2-6): NAGVMQNPRHLVRRRGQEARLRCSPMKGHSHVYWYRQLPEEGLKFMVYLQKENIIDESGMPKERFSAEFPKEGPSILRIQQVVRGDSAAYFCASSPTTGGYSGANVLTFGAGSRLTVL.